One sample yielded the 5 T cell receptor beta chains listed below, sequenced in a study of T cell repertoires in cytomegalovirus infection. TCRdb re-derived calls from the reads in MiXCR, one entry per CDR3 protein. The repertoire consists of some 180,000 distinct CDR3 sequences, with about a sixth occurring once and the leading ten covering roughly 24%. The sample consisted of CD8+ T cells from PBMCs. Receptors originate from a human donor in good health (CMV status not recorded). Some clones in this sample may be carry-over from other donors' samples.

This clonotype was recorded a few times. This chain uses TRBV25-1 with TRBJ2-7; D ambiguous. The germline gives CDR1 MGHDK, CDR2 SYGVNS. The CDR3 extends over 14 amino acids. Deletions cut 3 bases from V and 0 bases from J, with 9 bases between. This CDR3 is CASSDLGSSYEQYF. The DNA of the CDR3 is TGTGCCAGCAGTGACCTCGGTAGCTCCTACGAGCAGTACTTC.

This chain uses TRBV7-9 with TRBJ2-1, with D possibly being TRBD1 (6 bases). Between the trimmed V and J ends, which lost 6 bases and 1 base, there was a span of 16 bases. CDR3 size: 16 residues. Germline V lookup: CDR1 SEHNR, CDR2 FQNEAQ (reference sequence). DNA of the CDR3: TGTGCCAGCAGTGGACAGTTCCAGGTGTCCTACAATGAGCAGTTCTTC. It yields the protein CASSGQFQVSYNEQFF.

The CDR3 reads CASSLNGRVKLDEQYF. In nucleotides, the CDR3 is TGTGCCAGCAGCCTCAATGGGCGGGTCAAGCTGGACGAGCAGTACTTC. The J gene is TRBJ2-7, the V gene TRBV7-2, with a weak D call TRBD2 (5 bases). The CDR3 is 16 amino acids. Germline CDR1 SGHTA, CDR2 FQGNSA. V was shortened by 5 bases and J by 5 bases, with 22 bases between the two germline ends.

This clonotype was observed a few times. The chain employs TRBV20-1 and TRBJ2-7; TRBD2 might be the D (7 bases). V was pared by 2 bases and J by 5 bases, with 13 bases between. This CDR3 has 13 amino acids. CDR1 DFQATT and CDR2 SNEGSKA come from the germline V gene (reference sequence). The CDR3 reads CSARPGGRHEQYF. CDR3 nucleotides: TGCAGTGCTAGACCGGGGGGCCGCCACGAGCAGTACTTC.

On this clonotype itself: Mismatch with germline at one junction end may stem from a read error. CDR3 nucleotide sequence: TGTGCCAGCAGGGTGAAGGGCGGGAACGCTGAAGCTTTCTTT. This sequence encodes CASRVKGGNAEAFF. The rearrangement uses TRBV12-3 or TRBV12-4 and TRBJ1-1; D ambiguous. CDR3 length equals 14 residues.